These T cell receptor beta chains were read from a single sample in a study of cytomegalovirus exposure and HLA in healthy donors. The assay was immunoSEQ multiplex PCR, and TCRdb's table has in-frame clones only and misses some. The sample holds about 360,000 clones; 75% to 90% are singletons and the top ten take 0.83%. Sequenced: PBMCs. These receptors were obtained from a woman between 18 and 29 years old in good health and CMV-seronegative. Each CDR3 is given with its conserved first and last residue. Each record gives: D gene, J gene, V gene, clone size, CDR3 DNA, CDR3 protein. The D gene is left open where the match is weak. Rows may omit the clone size; those that give it use once, few, many or a size class.

>TRBD1|TRBJ1-5|TRBV27|NA
TGTGCCAGCAGTTGGACAGGGGGTATTAATCAGCCCCAGCATTTT
CASSWTGGINQPQHF
>TRBD2|TRBJ2-7|TRBV27|NA
TGTGCCAGCAGTTTCGGCGGGGGGAGCTCCTACGAGCAGTACTTC
CASSFGGGSSYEQYF
>TRBD1|TRBJ2-7|TRBV6-5|once
TGTGCCAGCAGTTACTCGACAGGGGGCGAGCAGTACTTC
CASSYSTGGEQYF
>NA|TRBJ2-7|TRBV4-1|NA
TGCGCCAGCAGCCAAGTCGGTAGACAGACTCGTCAGCAGTACTTC
CASSQVGRQTRQQYF
>TRBD2|TRBJ2-1|TRBV5-1|NA
TGCGCCAGCAGCCTCTCGGGGACTAGCGGGGACAATGAGCAGTTCTTC
CASSLSGTSGDNEQFF
>TRBD1|TRBJ1-5|TRBV27|NA
TGTGCCAGCAGCCTCAGGACAGGGCTTCAGCCCCAGCATTTT
CASSLRTGLQPQHF
>NA|TRBJ2-2|TRBV4-2|NA
TGTGCCAGCAGCCAAGTCAGGGGATCAACCGGGGAGCTGTTTTTT
CASSQVRGSTGELFF
>NA|TRBJ2-7|TRBV6-1|NA
TGTGCCAGCAGTGAAGCGGGGGGTCGATTCTACGAGCAGTACTTC
CASSEAGGRFYEQYF
>TRBD1|TRBJ2-6|TRBV18|once
TGTGCCAGCTCACCATTGGGACAGGGCATTACTGGGGCCAACGTCCTGACTTTC
CASSPLGQGITGANVLTF
>TRBD1|TRBJ2-7|TRBV18|NA
TGTGCCAGCTCACCGGGGACAGTCTACGAGCAGTACTTC
CASSPGTVYEQYF
>TRBD1|TRBJ1-4|TRBV5-1|NA
TGCGCCAGCAGCTTGATGGGACAGCCTAAAAAACTGTTTTTT
CASSLMGQPKKLFF
>TRBD2|TRBJ2-7|TRBV4-1|NA
TGCGCCAGCAGCCAGAGGACTAGCGGGAGCTCCTACGAGCAGTACTTC
CASSQRTSGSSYEQYF
>NA|TRBJ2-7|TRBV2|NA
TGTGCCAGCAGTGAACCAGGGTCGGCCATTCAGCAGTACTTC
CASSEPGSAIQQYF
>TRBD1|TRBJ1-5|TRBV28|NA
TGTGCCAGCGGGACAGGTAAATCTCAGCCCCAGCATTTT
CASGTGKSQPQHF
>TRBD1|TRBJ2-5|TRBV6-6|few
TGTGCCAGCAGTTACTTGACAGGGGGCGAGGAGACCCAGTACTTC
CASSYLTGGEETQYF
>TRBD1|TRBJ2-6|TRBV27|NA
TGTGCCAGCAGGTTAAGACAGGGTGGCACTGGGGCCAACGTCCTGACTTTC
CASRLRQGGTGANVLTF
>TRBD2|TRBJ2-7|TRBV10-1|NA
TGCGCCAGCCCGGGGGGGCGGTTCTACGAGCAGTACTTC
CASPGGRFYEQYF
>TRBD2|TRBJ2-7|TRBV7-3|NA
TGTGCCAGCAGTCCGCTCGGGGAGGGAATCTACGAGCAGTACTTC
CASSPLGEGIYEQYF
>NA|TRBJ1-2|TRBV12-5|once
TGTGCTAGTGGCTTAGGGAGGGACTATGGCTACACCTTC
CASGLGRDYGYTF
>NA|TRBJ2-7|TRBV6-5|NA
TGTGCCAGCAGTGGGGGCGGCTCCTACGAGCAGTACTTC
CASSGGGSYEQYF
>NA|TRBJ2-3|TRBV28|few
TGTGCCAGCCCCCCCTGGAGGGCTACCGAAGTGGGAGATACGCAGTATTTT
CASPPWRATEVGDTQYF
>NA|TRBJ2-7|TRBV2|NA
TGTGCCAGCAGTGGGGACCGGGGGACGGTAGACTACGAGCAGTACTTC
CASSGDRGTVDYEQYF
>NA|TRBJ1-2|TRBV19|NA
TGTGCCAGTAGTATTTCAGGAATCGGCTATGGCTACACCTTC
CASSISGIGYGYTF
>NA|TRBJ1-2|TRBV28|NA
TGTGCCAGCAGTTCCCTCAGGGGCCCCTATGGCTACACCTTC
CASSSLRGPYGYTF
>TRBD1|TRBJ1-2|TRBV28|NA
TGTGCCAGCGAGGGACAGGGAGCTAACTATGGCTACACCTTC
CASEGQGANYGYTF
>NA|TRBJ2-7|TRBV28|once
TGTGCCAGCAGTTTAATCAGGGGCATAGAGGAGCAGTACTTC
CASSLIRGIEEQYF
>NA|TRBJ1-1|TRBV6-6|once
TGTGCCAGCACCCCGAAGGGCGCAGGGACAAGAGCTTTCTTT
CASTPKGAGTRAFF
>NA|TRBJ2-5|TRBV19|NA
TGTGCCAGTAGTACCCGGGACTTC
CASSTRDF
>NA|TRBJ2-2|TRBV11-2|once
TGTGCCAGCAGTCCCGGAGGGCCCGGGGAGCTGTTTTTT
CASSPGGPGELFF
>TRBD1|TRBJ2-1|TRBV28|NA
TGTGCCAGCAGTCACGGACAGGGTACCTACAATGAGCAGTTCTTC
CASSHGQGTYNEQFF
>TRBD1|TRBJ2-5|TRBV7-9|once
TGTGCCAGCAGCGCCCCAGGGGGAGAGACCCAGTACTTC
CASSAPGGETQYF
>NA|TRBJ2-3|TRBV29-1|NA
TGCAGCTACCTGCAGACAGATACGCAGTATTTT
CSYLQTDTQYF
>NA|TRBJ1-6|TRBV6-1|NA
TGTGCCAGCAGTGAAGAGAGGGTAGGGAATTCACCCCTCCACTTT
CASSEERVGNSPLHF
>TRBD2|TRBJ2-3|TRBV5-1|NA
TGCGCCAGCAGCTTGGTCGGGACTAGCGTCACAGATACGCAGTATTTT
CASSLVGTSVTDTQYF
>NA|TRBJ2-3|TRBV28|NA
TGTGCCAGCAGTTTCCGTAAGAGGGCAGATACGCAGTATTTT
CASSFRKRADTQYF
>TRBD2|TRBJ2-7|TRBV10-1|NA
TGCGCCAGCAGTGAGAGCTTAGCGGGGGCCCACGAGCAGTACTTC
CASSESLAGAHEQYF
>NA|TRBJ2-1|TRBV6-1|NA
TGTGCCAGCGACAGGAGGGGGCAGAGAGGCAATGAGCAGTTCTTC
CASDRRGQRGNEQFF
>NA|TRBJ2-3|TRBV27|NA
TGTGCCAGCAGTTTAGCCTTCCGAGTAGATACGCAGTATTTT
CASSLAFRVDTQYF
>TRBD1|TRBJ1-4|TRBV25-1|NA
TGTGCCAGCAGTGGCCGGGACAGGGATAAAACTAATGAAAAACTGTTTTTT
CASSGRDRDKTNEKLFF
>NA|TRBJ1-2|TRBV7-9|few
TGTGCCAGCAGCGGGGGGGACTTGTCCCATGGCTACACCTTC
CASSGGDLSHGYTF
>NA|TRBJ1-2|TRBV2|NA
TGTGCCAGCGGACCCCGGGGGGGGGCGGAAGGCTACACCTTC
CASGPRGGAEGYTF
>TRBD1|TRBJ1-1|TRBV5-1|once
TGCGCCAGCAGCTTGGCAGGGGGTCACACTGAAGCTTTCTTT
CASSLAGGHTEAFF
>NA|TRBJ1-1|TRBV27|NA
TGTGCCAGCAGTCCAGGGGATGGGAACACTGAAGCTTTCTTT
CASSPGDGNTEAFF
>NA|TRBJ2-2|TRBV2|NA
TGTGCCAATCAACAAGAGGTTACCGGGGAGCTGTTTTTT
CANQQEVTGELFF
>NA|TRBJ2-5|TRBV2|NA
TGTGCCAGCAGCCTTACAGGGCCCCGGGAGACCCAGTACTTC
CASSLTGPRETQYF
>TRBD1|TRBJ1-4|TRBV6-5|NA
TGTGCCAGCAGCCAGACAGGGTTGTCTGAAAAACTGTTTTTT
CASSQTGLSEKLFF
>TRBD1|TRBJ2-7|TRBV4-1|NA
TGCGCCAGCAGCCAAGAGGACAGGGGAGCTTTTGAGCAGTACTTC
CASSQEDRGAFEQYF
>TRBD1|TRBJ2-5|TRBV18|NA
TGTGCCAGCTCACCGTCCGGGACAGGTGCTTTGGAGAACCAGTACTTC
CASSPSGTGALENQYF
>TRBD1|TRBJ2-5|TRBV5-6|NA
TGTGCCAGCAGCCCAAACGACAGGGTCGAGACCCAGTACTTC
CASSPNDRVETQYF